Listed below are T cell receptor beta chains from one sample, sequenced in a study of metastatic and nonmetastatic thyroid tumors. TCRdb re-called the PCR reads with MiXCR. This sample yields tens of thousands of clones, of which around 25% are seen a single time; about 3.5% belongs to the top ten. The sample taken for sequencing was blood. The receptors here all came from a male donor with papillary thyroid cancer or a benign thyroid nodule (not recorded which). Some clones in this sample may be carry-over from other donors' samples. Each CDR3 is given with its conserved first and last residue. D genes are given only for firm matches. Expanded clones get a size class; other rows say once, few or many, or leave the size out.

>TRBV3-1|.|TRBJ2-2|medium-sized
TGTGCCAGCAGCCTGCGCTCCACCACCGGGGAGCTGTTTTTT
CASSLRSTTGELFF
>TRBV9|.|TRBJ2-2|many
TGTGCCAGCAGCGCGACGTTGGGCACTGGGGACGCCGGGGAGCTGTTTTTT
CASSATLGTGDAGELFF
>TRBV15|TRBD1|TRBJ2-7|few
TGTGCCACCAGCAGCTTGGTCGGACAGGGGCGGTCCTACGAGCAGTACTTC
CATSSLVGQGRSYEQYF
>TRBV9|.|TRBJ1-2|many
TGTGCCAGCAGCGGGGACGGCGCAACTAACTATGGCTACACCTTC
CASSGDGATNYGYTF
>TRBV5-6|.|TRBJ1-2|.
TGTGCCAGCAGCTTCAATAACTATGGCTACACCTTC
CASSFNNYGYTF
>TRBV11-2|.|TRBJ2-7|once
TGTGCCAGCAGCCTAGGCGGGCCTAGCTACGAGCAGTACTTC
CASSLGGPSYEQYF
>TRBV5-4|.|TRBJ1-2|.
TGTGCCAGCAGCCCCGAGTGGGGCCTGAGCTATGGCTACACCTTC
CASSPEWGLSYGYTF
>TRBV7-9|TRBD2|TRBJ2-5|many
TGTGCCAGCAGCCCGACTAGCGGAGGGGAAGAGACCCAGTACTTC
CASSPTSGGEETQYF
>TRBV5-8|TRBD2|TRBJ2-7|many
TGTGCCAGCAGCTCCGCTCAAGCGGGAGGATACTACGAGCAGTACTTC
CASSSAQAGGYYEQYF
>TRBV18|TRBD1|TRBJ1-5|many
TGTGCCAGCTCGTCAGGACAGGGGTCCAATCAGCCCCAGCATTTT
CASSSGQGSNQPQHF
>TRBV19|.|TRBJ2-7|few
TGTGCCATTAGTATTACTGGAGGGACCTACGAGCAGTACTTC
CAISITGGTYEQYF
>TRBV6-1|TRBD2|TRBJ2-5|many
TGTGCCAGCGGGACTAGCGGGGATAAAGAGACCCAGTACTTC
CASGTSGDKETQYF
>TRBV6-2/TRBV6-3|.|TRBJ2-6|.
TGTGCCAGCAGTCCTACAGGAGACTCTGGGGCCAACGTCCTGACTTTC
CASSPTGDSGANVLTF
>TRBV18|TRBD1|TRBJ2-5|many
TGTGCCAGCTCACCGGCCGGGACAGGGGGCGCGGAGACCCAGTACTTC
CASSPAGTGGAETQYF
>TRBV28|TRBD1|TRBJ1-5|few
TGTGCCAGCAGGACGGGACAGGGACATAATCAGCCCCAGCATTTT
CASRTGQGHNQPQHF
>TRBV6-1|.|TRBJ2-1|few
TGTGCCAGCAGTACCCGCCCTCGGGGCTCCTACAATGAGCAGTTCTTC
CASSTRPRGSYNEQFF
>TRBV28|.|TRBJ2-7|many
TGTGCCAGCAGCGGAACTAGTTTGGGCCACTACGAGCAGTACTTC
CASSGTSLGHYEQYF
>TRBV6-5|.|TRBJ1-2|few
TGTGCCAGCAGTTACTCGAGATTGGACGTCGGCAACTATGGCTACACCTTC
CASSYSRLDVGNYGYTF
>TRBV6-2/TRBV6-3|TRBD1|TRBJ1-1|few
TGTGCCAGCAGCTGGACAGGGTCCGATGCCACGAACACTGAAGCTTTCTTT
CASSWTGSDATNTEAFF
>TRBV7-9|.|TRBJ2-1|many
TGTGCCAGCAGCTTAGGGTCCCGCCCTGAGCAGTTCTTC
CASSLGSRPEQFF
>TRBV27|.|TRBJ2-2|many
TGTGCCAGCAGTTCACAGGGTCTGCAGTTATCCGGGGAGCTGTTTTTT
CASSSQGLQLSGELFF
>TRBV29-1|.|TRBJ2-3|many
TGCAGCGTTGAAGATTATCAGTACCGCACAGATACGCAGTATTTT
CSVEDYQYRTDTQYF
>TRBV11-2|TRBD1|TRBJ1-2|many
TGTGCCAGCAGCAAGGGGACAGAGGAGGGACGTTATGGCTACACCTTC
CASSKGTEEGRYGYTF
>TRBV11-2|.|TRBJ2-3|.
TGTGCCAGCAGCTTAGATTCGGGAGGCACAGATACGCAGTATTTT
CASSLDSGGTDTQYF
>TRBV3-1|.|TRBJ2-5|.
TGTGCCAGCAGCCCCAGGGGTGAGTGGGAGACCCAGTACTTC
CASSPRGEWETQYF
>TRBV7-2|.|TRBJ2-7|many
TGTGCCAGCAGCTTAGAATTGGGGTACGAGCAGTACTTC
CASSLELGYEQYF
>TRBV28|.|TRBJ2-6|few
TGTGCCAGCAGCGGGACATGCACCGAGGGGTTCTCTGTGGCCAACGTCCTGACTTTC
CASSGTCTEGFSVANVLTF
>TRBV4-1|.|TRBJ1-2|.
TGCGCCAGCAGCCAATTCTTCTATGGCTACACCTTC
CASSQFFYGYTF
>TRBV6-6|.|TRBJ2-6|many
TGTGCCAGCAGTTACGACAGCTCTGGGGCCAACGTCCTGACTTTC
CASSYDSSGANVLTF
>TRBV6-1|.|TRBJ1-4|many
TGTGCCAGCAGCGTGACGGTAGCAACTAATGAAAAACTGTTTTTT
CASSVTVATNEKLFF
>TRBV5-1|TRBD1|TRBJ1-2|.
TGCGCCAGCAGACCGGGACAGGGAGAAGATGGCTACACCTTC
CASRPGQGEDGYTF
>TRBV20-1|TRBD2|TRBJ2-1|many
TGCAGTGCGGGTAGCGGGAGCTCCTACAATGAGCAGTTCTTC
CSAGSGSSYNEQFF
>TRBV6-1|.|TRBJ2-7|medium-sized
TGTGCCAGCAGCGGACGGAGACACTCCTACGAGCAGTACTTC
CASSGRRHSYEQYF
>TRBV20-1|TRBD2|TRBJ2-1|.
TGCAGTGCTAGACCGCGGGGCGGGAGGGCCTACAATGAGCAGTTCTTC
CSARPRGGRAYNEQFF
>TRBV7-9|TRBD1|TRBJ1-4|many
TGTGCCAGCAGCTTGGACAGGGGAGGGGAAAAACTGTTTTTT
CASSLDRGGEKLFF
>TRBV27|.|TRBJ1-4|medium-sized
TGTGCCAGCAGGAGCCGAAATGAAAAACTGTTTTTT
CASRSRNEKLFF